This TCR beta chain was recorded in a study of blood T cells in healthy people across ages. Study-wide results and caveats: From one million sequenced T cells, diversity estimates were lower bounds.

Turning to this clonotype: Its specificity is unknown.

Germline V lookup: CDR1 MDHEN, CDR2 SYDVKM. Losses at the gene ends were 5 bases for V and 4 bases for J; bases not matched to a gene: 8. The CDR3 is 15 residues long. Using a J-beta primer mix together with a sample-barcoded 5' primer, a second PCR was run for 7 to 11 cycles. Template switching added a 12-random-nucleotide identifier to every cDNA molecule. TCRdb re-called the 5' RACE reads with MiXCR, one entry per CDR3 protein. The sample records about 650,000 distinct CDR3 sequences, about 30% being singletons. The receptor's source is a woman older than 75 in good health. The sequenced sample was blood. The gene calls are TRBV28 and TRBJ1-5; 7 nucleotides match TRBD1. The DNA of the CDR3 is TGTGCCAGCAGTCACACGGGACAGCTTAATCAGCCCCAGCATTTT. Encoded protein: CASSHTGQLNQPQHF.